This T cell receptor beta chain was identified during a study of Ad26.COV2.S vaccination and SARS-CoV-2 variants (dated by TCRdb to the early 2020s). Some background on the complete study: Vaccine-arm donors came from COV1001, a multicentre, randomized, double-blind, placebo-controlled phase I-IIa trial of Ad26.COV2.S in healthy adults. Ad26.COV2.S was administered intramuscularly at a dose of 5x10^10 or 1x10^11 viral particles, either as one shot or as two shots given 56 days apart. TCRbeta repertoire sequencing served as the tool for gauging how specific and how broad the SARS-CoV-2-reactive T cell receptors were following Ad26.COV2.S vaccination. The TCR-sequenced set comprised approximately 32 samples: some 19 Ad26.COV2.S vaccine recipients, 5 placebo recipients and 8 SARS-CoV-2 convalescent individuals. Trial participants were randomized into five groups of five: low-dose or high-dose Ad26.COV2.S given once or twice, or placebo on both occasions. Investigators did not know the trial group allocation while performing experiments and assessing outcomes. The study at large found these results: The study lacked the statistical power to compare responses across vaccine doses or regimens. The authors noted that the TCR breadth and depth analyses may have underestimated total T cell responses. Ad26.COV2.S recipients had higher spike-specific TCR breadth than placebo recipients (P = 0.0014). Substantial breadth of spike-specific CD8+ and CD4+ T cell responses was reported after vaccination. Vaccine and placebo recipients had comparable non-spike TCR breadth, which fits with the vaccine containing only spike.

The immunoSEQ Assay was used to sequence TCRbeta CDR3 regions. After extraction, genomic DNA underwent amplification by bias-controlled multiplex PCR, followed by high-throughput sequencing. The authors processed their data as follows. Collapsing and filtering of sequences were performed to quantify the absolute abundance of each unique TCRbeta CDR3 region. T cell fraction was estimated by normalization of TCRbeta template counts to usable DNA, with usable DNA being measured through amplification of reference genes present in all nucleated cells. Repertoire TCRs were annotated as SARS-CoV-2-specific when V gene, CDR3 amino acid sequence and J gene were exactly matched to a known reactive TCR set. The reference SARS-CoV-2 TCR set was derived from MIRA and filtered for enrichment in COVID-19-positive ImmuneCODE repertoires, a step that removed public or cross-reactive TCRs. Using the MIRA antigens, annotated TCRs were further analysed by specific ORF or by position within an ORF. Breadth was defined as annotated unique rearrangements over total unique productive rearrangements; depth was the summed frequency of those rearrangements. Two-sided Wilcoxon rank-sum tests were applied when comparing TCR breadth between groups. Held by TCRdb, this immuneACCESS table contains in-frame sequences only and omits some clones. Under half of the omission traces to an unresolved V gene where checked; the cause of the rest is unknown. The DNA gave D and trimming, while V, J and clone size come from that table. The sample data list 350,000 to 600,000 clones, and 89% of these were observed just once. In total, the top ten clones hold over 1.5% of the sample.

V and J lose 1 base and 4 bases, and a span of 10 bases separates them. As encoded in the germline V gene (reference sequence), CDR1 is SEHNR while CDR2 is FQNEAQ. The CDR3 goes from the cysteine to the phenylalanine over 14 residues. The read is trimmed to its CDR3 DNA, 42 bases read in frame from base 1. The treatment or condition label of this sample denotes: 19 received Ad26.COV2.S at low or high dose, single or two shots; 5 received placebo; per-sample allocation not given. For vaccine and placebo recipients, the sequenced repertoires came from samples collected on day 63 after the first injection. Between 29 July and 7 August 2020, Cohort 1b enrolled approximately 26 adults aged 18-55 years at one site in Boston, USA. Ad26.COV2.S was a replication-incompetent adenovirus type 26 vector expressing a prefusion-stabilized SARS-CoV-2 spike protein from the original Wuhan strain. This clone was seen once. Which antigen it targets is not known. Qualities for individual bases were not recorded, and no much larger clone is one base off.

The sequence came from a person between 18 and 65 years old who received the Ad26.COV2.S COVID-19 vaccine or a placebo. The receptor chain draws on TRBV7-9 and TRBJ1-2; the D gene lacks a confident call. This material consisted of peripheral blood, taken in a trial of Ad26.COV2.S vaccine versus placebo. The nucleotide sequence is TGTGCCAGCAGCTTAGTAGGCAGTATCTATGGCTACACCTTC. It codes for CASSLVGSIYGYTF.